One and the same sample provided the 32 T cell receptor beta chains below, sequenced in a study of ipilimumab plus nivolumab after autologous stem cell transplantation. The table came from immunoSEQ multiplex PCR; TCRdb's copy has only in-frame clones and leaves some out. The sample has 20,000 to 25,000 clones; over 65% are singletons. This specimen consisted of PBMCs, obtained in a trial of ipilimumab plus nivolumab as post-transplant consolidation. The receptors here all came from a male donor with diffuse large B-cell lymphoma.

This chain links TRBV30 with TRBJ2-7, with a tentative D call TRBD1 (6 bases). Looked up from germline, CDR1 is GTSNPN and CDR2 is SVGIG (reference sequence). V lost 6 bases and J lost 1, with 13 bases in between. This CDR3 has 13 amino acids. This CDR3 is CACIRDMSYEQYF. The DNA of the CDR3 is TGTGCCTGTATCCGGGACATGTCCTACGAGCAGTACTTC. The variable domain in full, completed from reference TRBV30 and TRBJ2-7, reads SQTIHQWPATLVQPVGSPLSLECTVEGTSNPNLYWYRQAAGRGLQLLFYSVGIGQISSEVPQNLSASRPQDRQFILSSKKLLLSDSGFYLCACIRDMSYEQYFGPGTRLTVT.

The gene calls are TRBV21-1 and TRBJ1-6. TRBV21-1 is flagged as a pseudogene. CDR3 length: 15 residues. The CDR3 nucleotides are TGTGCCAGCAGCAAAGTATTGTACGCCCATTCACCCCTCCACTTT. Amino acids: CASSKVLYAHSPLHF.

J is TRBJ1-5 and V is TRBV19, with D possibly being TRBD1 (6 bases). CDR3 size: 16 residues. V lost 4 bases and J 2 bases, leaving 15 bases between the germline ends. Germline V gene data show CDR1 as LNHDA and CDR2 as SQIVND (reference sequence). The DNA of the CDR3 is TGTGCCAGTAGTAAACAGGGTCCCGTAGGCAATCAGCCCCAGCATTTT. It specifies CASSKQGPVGNQPQHF.

The chain is built from TRBV4-2 and TRBJ1-4; possible D gene TRBD1, 6 bases. This CDR3 region has 14 residues. Germline lookup yields CDR1 LGHNA and CDR2 YNFKEQ. Trimming cost V 4 bases and J 6 bases, with 12 bases left between them. CDR3 protein: CASSPEGGDEKLFF. CDR3 sequence (DNA): TGTGCCAGCAGCCCAGAGGGGGGGGATGAAAAACTGTTTTTT.

The genes are TRBV18 and TRBJ2-3; 7 bases align to TRBD2. The CDR3 loop spans 18 amino acids. Germline V gene lookup returns CDR1 KGHSH and CDR2 LQKENI. V lost 4 bases to trimming and J lost 2 bases; unmatched junction nucleotides: 15. The chain's CDR3 is CASSQSTTRAGITDTQYF. For the CDR3, the DNA is TGTGCCAGCTCACAATCAACTACCCGAGCGGGGATCACAGATACGCAGTATTTT. Based on the CDR3 plus reference TRBV18 and TRBJ2-3, the full variable domain is NAGVMQNPRHLVRRRGQEARLRCSPMKGHSHVYWYRQLPEEGLKFMVYLQKENIIDESGMPKERFSAEFPKEGPSILRIQQVVRGDSAAYFCASSQSTTRAGITDTQYFGPGTRLTVL.

This chain uses TRBV5-1 with TRBJ1-1, with 7 bases identical to TRBD1. From germline, CDR1 is SGHRS and CDR2 YFSETQ. The CDR3 has 12 amino acids. J was trimmed by 5 bases and V by 4 bases; bases with no gene match: 2. The CDR3 coding sequence is TGCGCCAGCAGCCAGACAGGGACTGAAGCTTTCTTT. Translating it yields CASSQTGTEAFF. Drawing the rest from reference TRBV5-1 and TRBJ1-1, the complete variable domain is KAGVTQTPRYLIKTRGQQVTLSCSPISGHRSVSWYQQTPGQGLQFLFEYFSETQRNKGNFPGRFSGRQFSNSRSEMNVSTLELGDSALYLCASSQTGTEAFFGQGTRLTVV.

This rearrangement joins TRBV19 to TRBJ2-1, with unresolved D. The CDR3 has 13 residues. In germline, CDR1 is LNHDA, CDR2 SQIVND (reference sequence). The germline V and J ends were trimmed by 1 base and 10 bases, with 11 bases remaining between them. The CDR3 DNA sequence: TGTGCCAGTAGTATAGGTAGGGATGGCGAGCAGTTCTTC. This codes for CASSIGRDGEQFF.

This clone was seen only once. This chain connects TRBV5-1 to TRBJ1-3, with D possibly matching TRBD1 (6 bases). This CDR3 is 17 amino acids long. V was shortened by 5 bases and J by 0 bases, with 18 bases between the two germline ends. Germline V gives CDR1 SGHRS, CDR2 YFSETQ. The CDR3 region has the DNA TGCGCCAGCAGTACAGGGACGACGTTCCTCTCTGGAAACACCATATATTTT. Translated: CASSTGTTFLSGNTIYF.

This clone was picked up one time. V usage is TRBV7-2 and J usage is TRBJ2-5; D unresolved. This CDR3 is 12 amino acids long. Germline CDR1 reads SGHTA; CDR2 reads FQGNSA. V was cut by 6 bases and J by 10 bases, with 15 bases left in between. CDR3 in DNA: TGTGCCAGCAGGTCCGATAGCTCTTACCAGTACTTC. This codes for CASRSDSSYQYF.

The chain links TRBV7-3 to TRBJ1-1, with 7 bases identical to TRBD1. This CDR3 contains 12 residues. V dropped 5 bases and J dropped 6; count of bases not matched to a gene: 3. The germline gives CDR1 SGHTA, CDR2 FQGTGA. The chain's CDR3 is CASSPGGAEAFF. DNA of the CDR3: TGTGCCAGCAGCCCAGGGGGAGCTGAAGCTTTCTTT.

V gene TRBV15 combines with J gene TRBJ1-5; D is unclear. The CDR3 contains 15 residues. V shed 0 bases and J shed 3 bases, with 9 bases lying between them. The germline V gene encodes CDR1 LNHNV and CDR2 YYDKDF (reference sequence). For the CDR3, the DNA is TGTGCCACCAGCAGAGATCCCAGAGACAATCAGCCCCAGCATTTT. Protein product: CATSRDPRDNQPQHF.

The chain is built from TRBV19 and TRBJ1-4; the D gene is possibly TRBD1 (5 bases). This CDR3 comprises 22 residues. V lost 6 bases, J lost 3 bases, and 35 bases lay in between. Germline CDR1 and CDR2: LNHDA and SQIVND (reference sequence). The DNA for the CDR3 is TGTGCCAGTAGCACTTGGGGCAGAACTAACGCCCTGTCTGCAGGACCTAATGAAAAACTGTTTTTT. It specifies CASSTWGRTNALSAGPNEKLFF.

The chain recombines TRBV7-9 with TRBJ2-7; TRBD1 matches 10 bases. Germline loops: CDR1 SEHNR, CDR2 FQNEAQ (reference sequence). The CDR3 consists of 14 residues. V trimming: 3 bases; J trimming: 6 bases; junction bases outside the gene matches: 5. The CDR3 spells CASSFGTGVAEQYF. CDR3 sequence (DNA): TGTGCCAGCAGCTTTGGGACAGGGGTCGCCGAGCAGTACTTC.

The rearrangement links TRBV19 to TRBJ2-1; possibly TRBD2 for D (6 bases). In germline, CDR1 is LNHDA, CDR2 SQIVND (reference sequence). The CDR3 has 15 amino acids. The germline V and J ends were trimmed by 5 bases and 2 bases, with 13 bases remaining between them. CDR3 sequence: CASSHVPGAYNEQFF. The CDR3 coding sequence is TGTGCCAGTAGTCACGTCCCGGGGGCCTACAATGAGCAGTTCTTC.

The chain couples TRBV28 to TRBJ1-2; D perhaps matches TRBD1 (6 bases). The germline CDR1 and CDR2 sequences are MDHEN and SYDVKM. Trimming removed 5 bases from V and 10 bases from J, with 17 bases in between. CDR3 length: 13 residues. CDR3 amino acids: CASSARRGADYTF. CDR3 bases: TGTGCCAGCAGTGCACGCAGGGGCGCTGACTACACCTTC.

V gene TRBV7-2 combines with J gene TRBJ1-2; the D gene is possibly TRBD1 (5 bases). Trimming removed 0 bases from V and 6 bases from J, with 17 bases in between. This CDR3 is 16 amino acids long. CDR1 is SGHTA, CDR2 FQGNSA, per germline. The CDR3 loop is CASSLALAAGMDGYTF. CDR3 in DNA: TGTGCCAGCAGCTTAGCCTTAGCCGCAGGGATGGATGGCTACACCTTC.

This clone came up a few times. The V gene is TRBV2, the J gene TRBJ1-3; no clear D. The CDR3 consists of 14 residues. Germline-derived CDR1 and CDR2 are SNHLY and FYNNEI. The ends were cut back, 1 base at V and 6 bases at J, with 10 bases in the middle. The CDR3 DNA follows: TGTGCCAGCAGTGAAGAATGGGGTGAAAACACCATATATTTT. This gives the protein CASSEEWGENTIYF.

The chain recombines TRBV28 with TRBJ2-3, with a tentative D call TRBD2 (5 bases). The CDR3 is 15 residues long. The V gene's germline CDR1 is MDHEN and CDR2 SYDVKM. The V and J ends lost 3 bases and 1 base respectively, with 11 bases between them. This CDR3 is CASSFRGTGTDTQYF. The CDR3 region has the DNA TGTGCCAGCAGTTTTCGGGGTACCGGCACAGATACGCAGTATTTT. The whole variable domain, filled in from reference TRBV28 and TRBJ2-3, reads DVKVTQSSRYLVKRTGEKVFLECVQDMDHENMFWYRQDPGLGLRLIYFSYDVKMKEKGDIPEGYSVSREKKERFSLILESASTNQTSMYLCASSFRGTGTDTQYFGPGTRLTVL.

The chain employs TRBV9 and TRBJ2-1; a possible D gene is TRBD2 (5 bases). Germline V gene sequence: CDR1 SGDLS, CDR2 YYNGEE. With 3 bases removed from V and 8 bases from J, the gap between germline ends came to 15 bases. The CDR3 spans 14 residues. The CDR3: CASSAGPSGYEQFF. In DNA, the CDR3 is TGTGCCAGCAGCGCCGGGCCCAGCGGCTATGAGCAGTTCTTC.

This clone showed up just a few times. The chain recombines TRBV7-9 with TRBJ2-1; weak D call: TRBD2 (5 bases). Per germline, CDR1 SEHNR and CDR2 FQNEAQ (reference sequence). The CDR3 contains 17 residues. Trimming took 4 bases from V and 4 from J, leaving 20 bases between them. CDR3 DNA sequence: TGTGCCAGCAGCTCCCCGCCTAGCCGGGTCGCTTACAATGAGCAGTTCTTC. Translation gives CASSSPPSRVAYNEQFF.

The chain's CDR3 is CASSPFASGTGVYEQYF. The DNA of the CDR3 is TGTGCCAGCTCACCATTCGCTTCCGGGACAGGGGTCTACGAGCAGTACTTC. This rearrangement joins TRBV18 to TRBJ2-7, with 10 bases that match TRBD1. The CDR3 is made up of 17 amino acids. Looked up from germline, CDR1 is KGHSH and CDR2 is LQKENI. V lost 2 bases and J lost 3; bases outside the gene matches: 10.

CDR3 region: CASSVGSLNTGELFF. DNA of the CDR3: TGTGCCAGCAGCGTAGGATCACTAAACACCGGGGAGCTGTTTTTT. The chain uses TRBV9 and TRBJ2-2; D unclear. Per the germline V gene, CDR1 is SGDLS and CDR2 is YYNGEE. This CDR3 comprises 15 residues. Trimming pared 0 bases from V and 2 bases from J, leaving 8 bases between.

The gene calls are TRBV6-5 and TRBJ1-2, with TRBD1 identical over 10 bases. This CDR3 spans 15 amino acids. The V segment lost 4 bases and the J segment 5 bases; nucleotides outside the gene matches: 7. Germline CDR1 is MNHEY and CDR2 is SVGAGI. In DNA form, the CDR3 reads TGTGCCAGCAGTTGGGGGGACAGGGGAGAATATGGCTACACCTTC. Protein product: CASSWGDRGEYGYTF.

The chain has TRBV20-1 and TRBJ2-3; D is uncertain. Germline V gives CDR1 DFQATT, CDR2 SNEGSKA (reference sequence). The CDR3 is made up of 11 amino acids. Deletions cut 5 bases from V and 7 bases from J, with 10 bases between. The CDR3 here is CSAGQQNTQYF. CDR3 bases: TGCAGTGCTGGCCAACAGAATACGCAGTATTTT.

Concerning this clone: Within the sample, other DNA sequences also encode this same CDR3. The chain recombines TRBV7-9 with TRBJ1-4; weak D call: TRBD1 (5 bases). The ends were cut back, 0 bases at V and 8 bases at J, with 10 bases in the middle. The CDR3 totals 14 residues. Germline CDR1 SEHNR, CDR2 FQNEAQ (reference sequence). The CDR3 sequence is CASSLAGRGEKLFF. CDR3 coding DNA: TGTGCCAGCAGCTTAGCGGGGCGGGGCGAAAAACTGTTTTTT.

The chain carries TRBV11-3 and TRBJ2-2; 15 bases map to TRBD2. The CDR3 loop spans 18 amino acids. V lost 4 bases to trimming and J lost 7 bases; unmatched junction nucleotides: 10. Germline V gives CDR1 SGHNT, CDR2 YENEEA. In nucleotides, the CDR3 is TGTGCCAGCAGCTCCCCTTCCGGACTAGCGGGGGGGCTCGGGGAGCTGTTTTTT. The encoded protein is CASSSPSGLAGGLGELFF.

This chain connects TRBV28 to TRBJ2-7; 8 positions match TRBD1. J gave up 3 bases and V 6 bases, and 7 bases lay outside the gene matches. The CDR3 covers 14 residues. Germline CDR1 reads MDHEN; CDR2 reads SYDVKM. The CDR3 sequence is CASREGQVGYEQYF. CDR3 nucleotides: TGTGCCAGCAGGGAGGGACAGGTGGGCTACGAGCAGTACTTC. The full variable domain, completed using reference TRBV28 and TRBJ2-7, is DVKVTQSSRYLVKRTGEKVFLECVQDMDHENMFWYRQDPGLGLRLIYFSYDVKMKEKGDIPEGYSVSREKKERFSLILESASTNQTSMYLCASREGQVGYEQYFGPGTRLTVT.

The CDR3 bases are TGTGCCAGCAGCCAAGGAACAGGGTTCCAAGAGACCCAGTACTTC. Its protein product is CASSQGTGFQETQYF. The chain employs TRBV4-2 and TRBJ2-5, with D possibly being TRBD1 (6 bases). The CDR3 is 15 residues long. CDR1 and CDR2 from the germline V gene are LGHNA and YNFKEQ. V lost 1 base, J lost 1 base, and 10 bases lay in between.

The chain is built from TRBV6-1 and TRBJ1-3; D may be TRBD1 (5 bases). V was clipped by 6 bases and J by 0 bases, with 12 bases between them. Germline values: CDR1 MNHNS, CDR2 SASEGT. The CDR3 extends over 15 amino acids. CDR3 amino acids: CASRDGAFSGNTIYF. CDR3 coding DNA: TGTGCCAGCAGGGATGGGGCATTCTCTGGAAACACCATATATTTT.

The chain joins TRBV18 to TRBJ1-1; TRBD1 matches 7 bases. V lost 3 bases to trimming and J lost 3 bases; unmatched junction nucleotides: 13. CDR1 is KGHSH and CDR2 is LQKENI in the germline V gene. This CDR3 has 17 amino acids. CDR3 amino acids: CASSPFRGRNGDTEAFF. CDR3 sequence (DNA): TGTGCCAGCTCACCCTTCAGGGGGAGAAATGGTGACACTGAAGCTTTCTTT.

CDR3 region: CASSYSLSVNTEAFF. The CDR3 DNA sequence: TGTGCCAGCAGTTACTCGCTCTCGGTGAACACTGAAGCTTTCTTT. This chain joins TRBV6-5 and TRBJ1-1; D ambiguous. V lost 0 bases and J 0 bases, leaving 8 bases between the germline ends. CDR3 length: 15 residues. The germline gives CDR1 MNHEY, CDR2 SVGAGI.

The J gene is TRBJ1-6, the V gene TRBV28, with a tentative D call TRBD1 (6 bases). The CDR3 is made up of 18 amino acids. Per the germline V gene, CDR1 is MDHEN and CDR2 is SYDVKM. V gave up 6 bases and J gave up 0 bases, with 18 bases separating them. CDR3 residues: CASSRDRWGVSYNSPLHF. DNA of the CDR3: TGTGCCAGCAGCCGTGACAGGTGGGGGGTCTCCTATAATTCACCCCTCCACTTT.